This T cell receptor (beta chain) originates from a study of blood T cells in healthy people across ages. Study-wide results and caveats: Strong correlation existed between TCR beta diversity and naive T cell percentage.

It was with a sample-barcoded 5' primer and a J-beta primer mix that a second PCR of roughly 7 to 12 cycles was run. TCRdb analysed the 5' RACE reads with MiXCR anew, one entry per CDR3 protein. In the table there are 450,000 to 600,000 distinct CDR3 sequences, about 29% of which are singletons. The CDR3 contains 14 residues. Trimming removed 0 bases from V and 8 bases from J; junction bases left unmatched: 3. CDR1 is ENHRY, CDR2 SYGVKD, per germline. About this clonotype itself: Its antigen is unknown.

These data were also filed under a second study, of T cells of mothers and their children.

This chain uses TRBV10-3 with TRBJ1-2; 10 nucleotides align to TRBD1. The clonotype comes from a boy between 2 and 10 years old in good health. Sample: blood. CDR3 protein: CAISESGTGAGYTF. CDR3 DNA: TGTGCCATCAGTGAGTCCGGGACAGGGGCCGGCTACACCTTC.